Below are 5 T cell receptor beta chains sequenced from a single sample in a study of blood T cell repertoires in COVID-19 (dated by TCRdb to the early 2020s). To prepare the library, the immunoSEQ multiplex PCR assay was applied. This is the immuneACCESS table as TCRdb keeps it, with only in-frame sequences that have V and J called. A part of the clones is gone; compared with another copy, unresolved V genes explain less than half, and the rest is unexplained. The sample yields approximately 100,000 clones; about four fifths were counted once. In total, the top ten clones hold 15% to 20% of the sample. Sequenced: peripheral blood. Source of these receptors: an older woman with acute or convalescent COVID-19.

This clone showed up many times. The rearrangement links TRBV27 to TRBJ1-1; unclear D gene. Germline V gene data show CDR1 as MNHEY and CDR2 as SMNVEV (reference sequence). The V and J ends lost 2 bases and 4 bases respectively, with 11 bases between them. This CDR3 is 14 amino acids long. The CDR3 sequence: CASSLLVMGTEAFF. CDR3 DNA sequence: TGTGCCAGCAGTTTACTAGTCATGGGCACTGAAGCTTTCTTT.

The V gene is TRBV7-8, the J gene TRBJ1-6; D possibly corresponds to TRBD1 (6 bases). V was clipped by 2 bases and J by 5 bases, with 10 bases between them. CDR1 is SGHVS, CDR2 FQNEAQ, per germline. The CDR3 contains 15 residues. Written as DNA, the CDR3 is TGTGCCAGCAGCTTAAGCAGGGGAGATAATTCACCCCTCCACTTT. The encoded protein is CASSLSRGDNSPLHF.

The chain is built from TRBV20-1 and TRBJ2-2; TRBD2 agrees at 13 bases. V trimming: 3 bases; J trimming: 7 bases; junction bases outside the gene matches: 5. Germline-derived CDR1 and CDR2 are DFQATT and SNEGSKA (reference sequence). This CDR3 has 15 amino acids. The CDR3, as DNA: TGCAGTGCTAGTCAGGGACTAGCGGGGTTCGGGGAGCTGTTTTTT. It encodes CSASQGLAGFGELFF.

The CDR3: CASSPGTGHNYGYTF. The CDR3 bases are TGTGCCAGCAGCCCGGGGACAGGCCATAACTATGGCTACACCTTC. The rearrangement links TRBV14 to TRBJ1-2; 8 bases match TRBD1. CDR1 and CDR2 (germline): SGHDN, FVKESK. This CDR3 region has 15 residues. J was trimmed by 1 base and V by 4 bases; bases with no gene match: 5. Full variable domain (outside the CDR3, taken from reference TRBV14 and TRBJ1-2): EAGVTQFPSHSVIEKGQTVTLRCDPISGHDNLYWYRRVMGKEIKFLLHFVKESKQDESGMPNNRFLAERTGGTYSTLKVQPAELEDSGVYFCASSPGTGHNYGYTFGSGTRLTVV.

The chain has TRBV6-5 and TRBJ1-1; 8 bases map to TRBD1. The CDR3 runs to 15 residues. Looked up from germline, CDR1 is MNHEY and CDR2 is SVGAGI. The junction had 9 bases not matched to a gene; V was cut back by 4 bases and J by 5 bases. The CDR3 is CASSFRTGRWTEAFF. CDR3 bases: TGTGCCAGCAGTTTTAGGACAGGGCGGTGGACTGAAGCTTTCTTT.